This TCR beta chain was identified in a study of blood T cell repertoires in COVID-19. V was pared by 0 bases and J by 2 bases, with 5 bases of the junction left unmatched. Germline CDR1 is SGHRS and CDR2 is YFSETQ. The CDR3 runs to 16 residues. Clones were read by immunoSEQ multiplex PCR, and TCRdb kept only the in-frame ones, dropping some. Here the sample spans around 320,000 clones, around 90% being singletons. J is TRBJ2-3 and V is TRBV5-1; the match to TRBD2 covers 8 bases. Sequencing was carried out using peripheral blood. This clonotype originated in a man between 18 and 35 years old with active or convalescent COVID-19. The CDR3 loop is CASSLDSGVVTDTQYF. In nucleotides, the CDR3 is TGCGCCAGCAGCTTGGATAGCGGGGTCGTCACAGATACGCAGTATTTT.